The 2 T cell receptor beta chains below all came from one sample that was sequenced in a study of a mutant IDH1 vaccine in newly diagnosed glioma. Repertoires were generated with immunoSEQ multiplex PCR, while TCRdb's copy carries only in-frame clones and drops some. Among around 44,000 clones listed, approximately 79% were seen once. Time point here: week 35, safety follow-up. The study gave 300 ug of mutant IDH1 20-mer peptide per vaccine dose, with topical imiquimod. Their antigen targets remain unknown. The sample in question was PBMCs, obtained from a glioma patient whose treatment included an IDH1 peptide vaccine. The receptors stem from a man between 35 and 55 years old with glioma.

V gene TRBV27 combines with J gene TRBJ2-7; D is unclear. Trimming pared 1 base from V and 4 bases from J, leaving 8 bases between. The CDR3 length is 13 residues. Germline CDR1 is MNHEY and CDR2 is SMNVEV (reference sequence). The DNA of the CDR3 is TGTGCCAGCAGTTTATTGGGCGGTTACGAGCAGTACTTC. Its protein product is CASSLLGGYEQYF.

The V and J genes are TRBV19 and TRBJ1-1, with D tentatively TRBD1 (5 bases). CDR3 size: 14 residues. The V gene lost 5 bases and the J gene lost 0 bases, with 10 bases spanning the gap. Germline lookup yields CDR1 LNHDA and CDR2 SQIVND (reference sequence). CDR3 bases: TGTGCCAGTAGTCCGGCAGGGTTGAACACTGAAGCTTTCTTT. Its translation is CASSPAGLNTEAFF.